This TCR beta chain was sequenced for a study of blood T cell repertoires in COVID-19. Overall study: Both acute and convalescent COVID-19 samples were obtained from the United States, Italy and Spain.

Trimming shortened V by 1 base and J by 4 bases, and 22 bases separated the two germline ends. The CDR3 contains 18 residues. Looked up from germline, CDR1 is LGHDT and CDR2 is YNNKEL (reference sequence). Sequencing was performed with immunoSEQ multiplex PCR; in TCRdb, only in-frame clones are kept and a portion is missing. The repertoire holds about 280,000 clones, under 90% seen once, with about 2% in the top ten. The chain recombines TRBV3-1 (or the pseudogene TRBV3-2) with TRBJ2-5; D is perhaps TRBD1 (5 bases). The TCR was taken from a woman aged 55 to 70 who had recovered from COVID-19. Source material: PBMCs or T cells enriched from blood (not recorded which). CDR3 bases: TGTGCCAGCAGCCAAGGGATGTCGCGGCAGGGATACACAGAGACCCAGTACTTC. Translating it yields CASSQGMSRQGYTETQYF.